What follows describes a single TCR beta chain. Germline trimming cut 3 bases from V and 2 bases from J; bases unmatched to any gene: 7. Germline assignment: CDR1 DFQATT and CDR2 SNEGSKA (reference sequence). The length of the CDR3 is 16 residues. This sample was included in a study of blood T cell repertoires in COVID-19. Study details: Samples taken during acute and convalescent COVID-19 were collected in the United States, Italy and Spain. The analysed material was cDNA or gDNA that came from T cells, B-cell-depleted T cells, or PBMCs.

The authors' processing: Using reference gene primer amplification, nucleated cell counts were estimated. Data came from immunoSEQ multiplex PCR; TCRdb stores just in-frame clones and leaves some out. The D gene and trimming were derived from the DNA, and the V and J assignments and clone size from that table. The sample records about 98,000 clones, 86% being singletons. The chain employs TRBV20-1 and TRBJ1-1, with TRBD1 identical over 12 bases. Sequences were obtained from peripheral blood. The receptor's source is a man in his fifties or sixties with acute or convalescent COVID-19. CDR3 sequence: CSASRGTGGYNTEAFF. For the CDR3, the DNA is TGCAGTGCTAGTCGCGGGACAGGGGGCTATAACACTGAAGCTTTCTTT.